This T cell receptor (beta chain) was profiled in a study of T cells in Graves' hyperthyroidism and ophthalmopathy. Study conclusions and caveats: Most thyroid clonotypes expanded above 0.001 were also detected in blood.

This clonotype has at least ten counts. The antigen remains undetermined. Patients showing uncontrolled infection, other autoimmune disease, pregnancy or lactation were ineligible. Clinical symptoms, serum thyroxine and TRAb, thyroid ultrasound and orbital computed tomography were used for the diagnoses. The blood specimen was taken at initial hyperthyroidism diagnosis, before any ophthalmopathy symptoms. RNA transcripts served as the template for amplifying TCR beta CDR3 regions. With the HTBI primer set, the TCR CDR3 went through a first round of RT-PCR. TCRdb fed the multiplex PCR reads into MiXCR, producing one record per CDR3 protein. The repertoire consists of about 270,000 distinct CDR3 sequences, with less than 30% occurring once and the leading ten covering about a quarter. The sample consisted of blood. The clonotype was recovered from a man aged 35 to 55 with Graves' hyperthyroidism that later progressed to Graves' ophthalmopathy.

The CDR3 loop reads CATSDLPGQGLRYEQYF. The CDR3 bases are TGTGCCACCAGTGATTTGCCGGGACAGGGGCTTAGGTACGAGCAGTACTTC. The chain has TRBV24-1 and TRBJ2-7; 10 bases match TRBD1. The germline V gene encodes CDR1 KGHDR and CDR2 SFDVKD. This CDR3 is built from 17 residues. With V trimmed by 0 bases and J by 4 bases, 8 bases remained unmatched.